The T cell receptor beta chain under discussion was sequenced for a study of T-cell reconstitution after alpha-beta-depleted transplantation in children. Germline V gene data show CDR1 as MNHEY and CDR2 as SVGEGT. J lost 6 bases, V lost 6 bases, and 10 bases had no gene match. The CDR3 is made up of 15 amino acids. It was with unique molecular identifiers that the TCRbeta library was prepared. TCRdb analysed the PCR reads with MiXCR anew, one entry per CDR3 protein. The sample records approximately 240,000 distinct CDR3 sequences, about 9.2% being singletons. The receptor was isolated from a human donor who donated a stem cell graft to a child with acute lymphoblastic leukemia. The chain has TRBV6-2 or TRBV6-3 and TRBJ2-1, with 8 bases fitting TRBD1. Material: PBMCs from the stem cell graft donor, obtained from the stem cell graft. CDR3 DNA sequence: TGTGCCAGCAGAAACCGACAGGGGCCTGGCAATGAGCAGTTCTTC. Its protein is CASRNRQGPGNEQFF.